Given below is one TCR beta chain in context. This sample was included in a study of T cell responses to AZD1222 COVID-19 vaccine. This table comes from immunoSEQ multiplex PCR, and its TCRdb copy is limited to in-frame clones, with some not included. The sample includes roughly 100,000 clones, 85% to 90% seen only once; the top ten take 44%. The sequencing used peripheral blood, collected 28 days after the second AZD1222 dose. The sequence was collected from an adult who received the AZD1222 COVID-19 vaccine.

The CDR3, as DNA: TGTGCCAGCAGCCCCTCTTTTAATAGCGGGACGAGGAATGAGCAGTTCTTC. Residues: CASSPSFNSGTRNEQFF. This chain links TRBV11-3 with TRBJ2-1; 8 nucleotides match TRBD2. Germline V gives CDR1 SGHNT, CDR2 YENEEA. The J segment lost 7 bases and the V segment lost 5 bases, leaving 16 bases of the junction unmatched. The CDR3 totals 17 residues.